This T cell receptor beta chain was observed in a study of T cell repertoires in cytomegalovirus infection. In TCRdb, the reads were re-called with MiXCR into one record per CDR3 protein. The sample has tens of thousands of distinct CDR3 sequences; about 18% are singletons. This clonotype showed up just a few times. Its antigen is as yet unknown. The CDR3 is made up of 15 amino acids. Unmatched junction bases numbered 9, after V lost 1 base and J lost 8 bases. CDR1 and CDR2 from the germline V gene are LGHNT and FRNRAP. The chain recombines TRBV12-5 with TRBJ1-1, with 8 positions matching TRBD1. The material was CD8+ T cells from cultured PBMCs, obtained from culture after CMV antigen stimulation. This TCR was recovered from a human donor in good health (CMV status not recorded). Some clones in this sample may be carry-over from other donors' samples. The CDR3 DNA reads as TGTGCTAGTGGTTTGGATAGGACAGGGATAGGGGAAGCTTTCTTT. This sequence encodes CASGLDRTGIGEAFF.